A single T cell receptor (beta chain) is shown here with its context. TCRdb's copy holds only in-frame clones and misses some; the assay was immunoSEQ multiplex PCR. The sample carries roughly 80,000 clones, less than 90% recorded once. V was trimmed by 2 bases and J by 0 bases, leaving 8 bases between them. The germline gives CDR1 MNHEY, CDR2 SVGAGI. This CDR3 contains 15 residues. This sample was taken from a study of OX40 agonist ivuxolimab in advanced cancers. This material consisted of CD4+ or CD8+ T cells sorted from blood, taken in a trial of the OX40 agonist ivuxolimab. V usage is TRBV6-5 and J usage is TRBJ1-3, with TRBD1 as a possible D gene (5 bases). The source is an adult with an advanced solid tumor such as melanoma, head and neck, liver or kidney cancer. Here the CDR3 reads CASSYGGDSGNTIYF. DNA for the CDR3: TGTGCCAGCAGTTACGGGGGAGACTCTGGAAACACCATATATTTT.